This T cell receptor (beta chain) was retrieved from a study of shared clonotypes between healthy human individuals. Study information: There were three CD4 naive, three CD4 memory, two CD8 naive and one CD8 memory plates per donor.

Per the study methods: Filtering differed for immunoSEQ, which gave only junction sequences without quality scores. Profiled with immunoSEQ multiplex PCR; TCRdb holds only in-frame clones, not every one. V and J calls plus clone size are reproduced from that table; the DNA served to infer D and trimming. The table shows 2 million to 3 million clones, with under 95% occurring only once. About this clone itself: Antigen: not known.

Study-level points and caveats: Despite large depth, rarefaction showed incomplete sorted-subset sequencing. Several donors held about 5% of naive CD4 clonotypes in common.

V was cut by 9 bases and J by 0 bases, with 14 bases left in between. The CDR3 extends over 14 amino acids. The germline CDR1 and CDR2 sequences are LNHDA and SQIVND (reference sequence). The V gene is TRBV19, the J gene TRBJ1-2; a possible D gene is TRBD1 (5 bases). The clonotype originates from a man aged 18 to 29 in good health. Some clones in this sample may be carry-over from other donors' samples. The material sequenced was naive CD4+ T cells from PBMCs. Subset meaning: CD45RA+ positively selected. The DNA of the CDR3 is TGTGCCAGCCGTCGGGCAGGGCCTAACTATGGCTACACCTTC. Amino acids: CASRRAGPNYGYTF.